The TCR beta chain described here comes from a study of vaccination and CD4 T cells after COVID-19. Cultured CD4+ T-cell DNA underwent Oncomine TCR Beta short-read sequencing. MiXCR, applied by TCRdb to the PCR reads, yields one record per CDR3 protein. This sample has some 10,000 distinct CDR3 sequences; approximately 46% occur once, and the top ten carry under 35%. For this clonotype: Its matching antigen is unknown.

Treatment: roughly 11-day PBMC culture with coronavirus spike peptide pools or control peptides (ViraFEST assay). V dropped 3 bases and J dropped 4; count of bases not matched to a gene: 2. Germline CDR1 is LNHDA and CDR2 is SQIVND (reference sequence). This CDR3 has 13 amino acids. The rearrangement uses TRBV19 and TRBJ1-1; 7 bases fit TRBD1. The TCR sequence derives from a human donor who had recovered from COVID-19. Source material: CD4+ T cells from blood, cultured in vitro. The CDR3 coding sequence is TGTGCCAGTAGTATCTGGGACAGCACTGAAGCTTTCTTT. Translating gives CASSIWDSTEAFF.